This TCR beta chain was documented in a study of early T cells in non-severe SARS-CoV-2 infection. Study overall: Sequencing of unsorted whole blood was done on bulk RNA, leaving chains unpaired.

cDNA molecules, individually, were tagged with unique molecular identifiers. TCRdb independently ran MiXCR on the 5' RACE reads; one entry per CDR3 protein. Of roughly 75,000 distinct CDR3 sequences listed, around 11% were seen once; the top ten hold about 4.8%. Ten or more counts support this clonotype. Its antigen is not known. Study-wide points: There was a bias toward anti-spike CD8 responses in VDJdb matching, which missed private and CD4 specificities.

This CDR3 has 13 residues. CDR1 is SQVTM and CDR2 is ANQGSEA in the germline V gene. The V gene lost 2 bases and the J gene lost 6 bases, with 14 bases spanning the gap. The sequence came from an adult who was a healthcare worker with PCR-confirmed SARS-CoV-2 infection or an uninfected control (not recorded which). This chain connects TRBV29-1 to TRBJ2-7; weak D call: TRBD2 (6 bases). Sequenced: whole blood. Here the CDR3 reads CSVERPGAGEQYF. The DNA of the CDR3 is TGCAGCGTTGAACGGCCTGGAGCGGGCGAGCAGTACTTC.